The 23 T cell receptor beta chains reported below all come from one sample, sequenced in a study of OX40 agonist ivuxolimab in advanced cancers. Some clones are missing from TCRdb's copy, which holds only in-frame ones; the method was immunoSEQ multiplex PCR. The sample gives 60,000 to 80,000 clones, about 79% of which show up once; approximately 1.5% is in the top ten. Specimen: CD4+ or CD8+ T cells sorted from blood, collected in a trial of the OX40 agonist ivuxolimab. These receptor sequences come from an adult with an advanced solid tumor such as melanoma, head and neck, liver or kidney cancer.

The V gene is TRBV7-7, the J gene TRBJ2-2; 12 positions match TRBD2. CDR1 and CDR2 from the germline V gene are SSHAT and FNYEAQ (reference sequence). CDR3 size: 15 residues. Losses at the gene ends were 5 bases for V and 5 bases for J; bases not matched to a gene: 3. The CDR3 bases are TGTGCCAGCAGCCCGACTAGCGGGAGAACCGGGGAGCTGTTTTTT. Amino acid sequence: CASSPTSGRTGELFF.

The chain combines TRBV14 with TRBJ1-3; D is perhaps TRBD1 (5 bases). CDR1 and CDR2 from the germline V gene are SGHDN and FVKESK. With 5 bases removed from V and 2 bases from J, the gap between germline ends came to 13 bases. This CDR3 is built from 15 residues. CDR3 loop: CASSSFGGAGNTIYF. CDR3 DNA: TGTGCCAGCAGCTCCTTTGGAGGGGCTGGAAACACCATATATTTT. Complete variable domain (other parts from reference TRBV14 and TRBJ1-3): EAGVTQFPSHSVIEKGQTVTLRCDPISGHDNLYWYRRVMGKEIKFLLHFVKESKQDESGMPNNRFLAERTGGTYSTLKVQPAELEDSGVYFCASSSFGGAGNTIYFGEGSWLTVV.

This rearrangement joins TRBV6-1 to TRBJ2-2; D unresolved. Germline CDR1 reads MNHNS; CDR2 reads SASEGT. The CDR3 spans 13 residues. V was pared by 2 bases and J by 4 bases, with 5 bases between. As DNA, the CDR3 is TGTGCCAGCAGTGAATCCCGCACCGGGGAGCTGTTTTTT. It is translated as CASSESRTGELFF.

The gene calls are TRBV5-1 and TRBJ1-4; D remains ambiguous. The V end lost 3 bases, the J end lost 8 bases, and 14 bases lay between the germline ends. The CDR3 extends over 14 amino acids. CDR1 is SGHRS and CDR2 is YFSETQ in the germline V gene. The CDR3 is CASSSSAGSEKLFF. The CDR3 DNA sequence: TGCGCCAGCAGCTCATCAGCAGGCAGCGAAAAACTGTTTTTT.

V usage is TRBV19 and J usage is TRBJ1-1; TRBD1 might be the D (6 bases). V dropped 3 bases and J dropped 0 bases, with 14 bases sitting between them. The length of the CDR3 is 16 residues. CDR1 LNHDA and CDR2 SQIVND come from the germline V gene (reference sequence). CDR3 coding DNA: TGTGCCAGTAGTATCAGGTGGCAGGGGATGAACACTGAAGCTTTCTTT. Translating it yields CASSIRWQGMNTEAFF.

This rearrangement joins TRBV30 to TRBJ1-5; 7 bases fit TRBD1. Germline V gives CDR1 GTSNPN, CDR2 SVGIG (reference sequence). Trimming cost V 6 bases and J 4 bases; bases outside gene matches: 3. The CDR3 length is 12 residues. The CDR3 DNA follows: TGTGCCTGTAACAGGGGAAATCAGCCCCAGCATTTT. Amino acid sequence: CACNRGNQPQHF.

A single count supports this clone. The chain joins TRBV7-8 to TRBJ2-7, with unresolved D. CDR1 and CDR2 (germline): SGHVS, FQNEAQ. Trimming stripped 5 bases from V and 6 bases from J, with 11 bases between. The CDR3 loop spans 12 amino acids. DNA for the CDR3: TGTGCCAGCAGCCCGACCTCGGGCGAGCAGTACTTC. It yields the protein CASSPTSGEQYF.

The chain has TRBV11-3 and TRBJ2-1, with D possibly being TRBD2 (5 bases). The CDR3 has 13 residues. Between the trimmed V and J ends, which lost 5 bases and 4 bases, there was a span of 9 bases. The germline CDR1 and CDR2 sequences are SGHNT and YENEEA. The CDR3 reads CASSRTRYNEQFF. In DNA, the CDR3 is TGTGCCAGCAGCCGAACTAGATACAATGAGCAGTTCTTC.

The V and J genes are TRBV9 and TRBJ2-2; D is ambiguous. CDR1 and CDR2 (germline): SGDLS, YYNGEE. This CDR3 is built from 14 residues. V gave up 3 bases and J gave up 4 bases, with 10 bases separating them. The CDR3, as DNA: TGTGCCAGCAGCGAGCCCAGCCGCACCGGGGAGCTGTTTTTT. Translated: CASSEPSRTGELFF.

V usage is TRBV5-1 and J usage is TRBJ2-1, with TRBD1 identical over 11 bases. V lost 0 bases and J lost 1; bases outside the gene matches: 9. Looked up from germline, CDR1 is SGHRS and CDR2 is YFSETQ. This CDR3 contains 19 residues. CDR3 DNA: TGCGCCAGCAGCTTGGTCGGACAGGGGGCGCTGAAATCCTACAATGAGCAGTTCTTC. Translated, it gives CASSLVGQGALKSYNEQFF.

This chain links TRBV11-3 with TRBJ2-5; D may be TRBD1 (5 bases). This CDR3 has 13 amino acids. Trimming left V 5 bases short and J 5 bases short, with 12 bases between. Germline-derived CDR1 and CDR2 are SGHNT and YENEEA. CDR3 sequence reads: CASSEQVWETQYF. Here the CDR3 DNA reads TGTGCCAGCAGCGAACAGGTTTGGGAGACCCAGTACTTC. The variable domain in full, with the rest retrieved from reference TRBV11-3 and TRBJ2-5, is EAGVVQSPRYKIIEKKQPVAFWCNPISGHNTLYWYLQNLGQGPELLIRYENEEAVDDSQLPKDRFSAERLKGVDSTLKIQPAELGDSAVYLCASSEQVWETQYFGPGTRLLVL.

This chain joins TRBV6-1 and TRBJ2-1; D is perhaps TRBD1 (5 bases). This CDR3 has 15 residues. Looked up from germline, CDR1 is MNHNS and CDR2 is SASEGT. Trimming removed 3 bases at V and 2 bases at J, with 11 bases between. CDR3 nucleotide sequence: TGTGCCAGCAGTGAGGGGCCCCAGACCTACAATGAGCAGTTCTTC. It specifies CASSEGPQTYNEQFF.

The CDR3 DNA reads as TGTGCCAGCAGTGACGGTCGGGGGGGGTCTCTCGAGCAGTACTTC. The encoded protein is CASSDGRGGSLEQYF. The V and J genes are TRBV2 and TRBJ2-7, with TRBD2 matching over 8 bases. The CDR3 has 15 residues. With 3 bases clipped from V and 6 bases from J, the junction kept 10 bases outside the gene matches. Germline V gene lookup returns CDR1 SNHLY and CDR2 FYNNEI.

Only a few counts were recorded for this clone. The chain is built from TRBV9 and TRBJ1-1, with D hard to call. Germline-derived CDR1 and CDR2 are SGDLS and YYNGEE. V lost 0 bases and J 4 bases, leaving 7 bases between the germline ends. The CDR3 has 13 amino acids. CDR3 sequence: CASSVDVLTEAFF. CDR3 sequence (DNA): TGTGCCAGCAGCGTAGACGTGCTCACTGAAGCTTTCTTT.

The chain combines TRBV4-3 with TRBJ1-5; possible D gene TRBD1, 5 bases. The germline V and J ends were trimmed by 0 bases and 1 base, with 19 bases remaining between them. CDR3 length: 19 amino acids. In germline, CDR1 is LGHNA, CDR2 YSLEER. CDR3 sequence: CASSQDRGREVVSNQPQHF. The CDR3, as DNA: TGCGCCAGCAGCCAAGATCGGGGCAGGGAAGTAGTGAGCAATCAGCCCCAGCATTTT.

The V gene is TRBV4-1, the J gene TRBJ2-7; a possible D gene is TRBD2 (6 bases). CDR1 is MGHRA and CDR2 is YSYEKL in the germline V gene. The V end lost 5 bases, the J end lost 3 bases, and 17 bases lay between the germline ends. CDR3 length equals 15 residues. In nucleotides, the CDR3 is TGCGCCAGCAGCTTAGCGGACCTGGGGGGCTACGAGCAGTACTTC. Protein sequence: CASSLADLGGYEQYF.

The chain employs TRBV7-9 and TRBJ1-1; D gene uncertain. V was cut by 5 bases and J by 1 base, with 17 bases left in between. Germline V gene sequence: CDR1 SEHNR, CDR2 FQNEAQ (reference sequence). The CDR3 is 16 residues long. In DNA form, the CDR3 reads TGTGCCAGCAGCGCAGCTAAAAATCAGGCGAACACTGAAGCTTTCTTT. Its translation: CASSAAKNQANTEAFF.

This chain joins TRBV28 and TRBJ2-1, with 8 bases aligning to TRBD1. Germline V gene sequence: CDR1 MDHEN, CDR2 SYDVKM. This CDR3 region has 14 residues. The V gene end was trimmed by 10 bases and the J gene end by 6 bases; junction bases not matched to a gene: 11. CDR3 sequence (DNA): TGTGCCACCCAAACGGACAGGGTAGGCAATGAGCAGTTCTTC. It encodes CATQTDRVGNEQFF.

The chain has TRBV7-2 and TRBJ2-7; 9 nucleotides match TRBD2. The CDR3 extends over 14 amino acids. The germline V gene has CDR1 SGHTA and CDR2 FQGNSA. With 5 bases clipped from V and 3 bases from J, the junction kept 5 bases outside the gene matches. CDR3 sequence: CASSPGLANYEQYF. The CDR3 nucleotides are TGTGCCAGCAGCCCGGGACTAGCAAACTACGAGCAGTACTTC. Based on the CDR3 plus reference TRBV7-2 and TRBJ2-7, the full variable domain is GAGVSQSPSNKVTEKGKDVELRCDPISGHTALYWYRQSLGQGLEFLIYFQGNSAPDKSGLPSDRFSAERTGGSVSTLTIQRTQQEDSAVYLCASSPGLANYEQYFGPGTRLTVT.

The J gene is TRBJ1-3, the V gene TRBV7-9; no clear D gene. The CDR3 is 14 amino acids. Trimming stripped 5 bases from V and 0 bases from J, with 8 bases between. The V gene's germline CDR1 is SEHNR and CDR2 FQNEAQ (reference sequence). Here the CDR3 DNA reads TGTGCCAGCAGCGGAGGGTTCTCTGGAAACACCATATATTTT. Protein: CASSGGFSGNTIYF.

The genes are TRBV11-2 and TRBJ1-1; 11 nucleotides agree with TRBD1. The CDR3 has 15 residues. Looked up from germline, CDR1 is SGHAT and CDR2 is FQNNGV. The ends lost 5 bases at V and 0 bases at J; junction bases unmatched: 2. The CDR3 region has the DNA TGTGCCAGCAGCCTGGGACAGGGGGTGAACACTGAAGCTTTCTTT. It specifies CASSLGQGVNTEAFF.

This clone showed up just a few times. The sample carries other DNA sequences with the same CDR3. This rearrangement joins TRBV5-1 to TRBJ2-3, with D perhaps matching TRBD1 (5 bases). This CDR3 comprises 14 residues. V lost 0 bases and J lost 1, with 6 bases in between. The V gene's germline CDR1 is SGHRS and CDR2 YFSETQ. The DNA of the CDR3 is TGCGCCAGCAGCTTGGCAGGGCGCACAGATACGCAGTATTTT. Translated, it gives CASSLAGRTDTQYF.

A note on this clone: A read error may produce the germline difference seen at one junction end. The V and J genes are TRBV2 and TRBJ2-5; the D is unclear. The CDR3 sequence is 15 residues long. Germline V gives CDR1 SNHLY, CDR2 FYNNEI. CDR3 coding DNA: TGTGCCAACAGTACCCCGGCTAACCACTTCGGCACCCAGTACTTC. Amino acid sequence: CANSTPANHFGTQYF.